This T cell receptor (beta chain) is from a study of Ad26.COV2.S vaccination and SARS-CoV-2 variants. Clones were sequenced by immunoSEQ multiplex PCR, and TCRdb holds only the in-frame ones, with some missing. The data show 250,000 to 300,000 clones, more than 70% seen once. Treatment indicated: 15 to 20 received Ad26.COV2.S at low or high dose, single or two shots; roughly 5 received placebo; per-sample allocation not given. Day 63 following the first vaccine or placebo injection was when the samples were taken. Trimming at V came to 1 base and at J to 0 bases, leaving 1 base not matched to a gene. The CDR3 sequence is 14 residues long. Germline V gene lookup returns CDR1 SGHNT and CDR2 YYREEE (reference sequence).

This TCR came from a person aged 18-60 years who received the Ad26.COV2.S COVID-19 vaccine or a placebo. The rearrangement uses TRBV5-4 and TRBJ2-7; 7 bases are shared with TRBD2. Sample: peripheral blood, taken in a trial of Ad26.COV2.S vaccine versus placebo. The CDR3 nucleotides read TGTGCCAGCAGCTTGAGCGGGAACTCCTACGAGCAGTACTTC. It is translated as CASSLSGNSYEQYF.